This T cell receptor beta chain emerged from a study of blood T cell repertoires in COVID-19. Study context: Samples of COVID-19 (acute and convalescent) were obtained from the United States, Italy and Spain. Sources were T cells, B-cell-depleted T cells, or PBMCs; the material itself was cDNA or gDNA.

Produced via immunoSEQ multiplex PCR; TCRdb's table is partial and in-frame only. Counted here are 140,000 to 150,000 clones, approximately 78% occurring once; the ten biggest clones make up over 5%. The CDR3 covers 13 residues. V lost 3 bases and J lost 4, with 9 bases in between. Germline CDR1 MNHNS, CDR2 SASEGT. This study enrolled people aged roughly 18 to 89 from about two dozen US geographic areas. Participant-reported clinical history was the basis for cohort assignment. The V call is TRBV6-1, the J call TRBJ1-1; no definite D call. Sequencing used PBMCs or T cells enriched from blood (not recorded which). The TCR sequence derives from a woman between 50 and 59 years old who had recovered from COVID-19. CDR3 bases: TGTGCCAGCAGTGATTTCCTGAGCACTGAAGCTTTCTTT. Protein: CASSDFLSTEAFF.